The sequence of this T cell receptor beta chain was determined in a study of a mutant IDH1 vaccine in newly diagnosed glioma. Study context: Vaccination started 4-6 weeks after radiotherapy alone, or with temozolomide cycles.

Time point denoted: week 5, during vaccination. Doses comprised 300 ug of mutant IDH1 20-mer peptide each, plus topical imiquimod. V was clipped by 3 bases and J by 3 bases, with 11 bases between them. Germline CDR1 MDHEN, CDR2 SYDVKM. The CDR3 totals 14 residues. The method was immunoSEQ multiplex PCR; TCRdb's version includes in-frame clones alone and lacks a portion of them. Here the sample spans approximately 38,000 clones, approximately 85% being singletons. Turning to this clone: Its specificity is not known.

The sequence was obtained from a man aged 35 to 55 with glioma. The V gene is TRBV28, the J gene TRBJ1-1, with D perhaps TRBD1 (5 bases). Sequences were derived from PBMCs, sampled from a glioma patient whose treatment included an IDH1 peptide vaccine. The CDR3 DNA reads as TGTGCCAGCAGTTTCCGGGCGGGGGACACTGAAGCTTTCTTT. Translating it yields CASSFRAGDTEAFF.